These 8 T cell receptor beta chains came from one sample sequenced in a study of T cell responses to AZD1222 COVID-19 vaccine. The repertoire was sequenced with immunoSEQ multiplex PCR; TCRdb's copy has only in-frame clones and lacks some. The table records some 130,000 clones, about nine tenths of them present only once. The sequencing here drew on peripheral blood, taken on day 0 of AZD1222 vaccination. All receptors come from an adult in good health.

This clone was recorded only once. The junction and the germline gene differ at one end; a read error may be behind it. The same CDR3 is also encoded by other DNA sequences in this sample. The chain couples TRBV30 to TRBJ1-5, with D maybe TRBD1 (6 bases). The germline V gene encodes CDR1 GTSNPN and CDR2 SVGIG (reference sequence). This CDR3 is built from 13 residues. CDR3 sequence (DNA): TGTGCCTGGAGTCTACAGGGCAACCAGCCCCAGCATTTT. Its translation is CAWSLQGNQPQHF.

V is TRBV29-1 and J is TRBJ1-5, with D uncertain. The germline V gene encodes CDR1 SQVTM and CDR2 ANQGSEA. The V end lost 7 bases, the J end lost 0 bases, and 10 bases lay between the germline ends. The CDR3 loop spans 13 amino acids. The CDR3 here is CSGPGTSNQPQHF. The CDR3 region has the DNA TGCAGCGGTCCAGGTACTAGCAATCAGCCCCAGCATTTT.

This clone was seen only a few times. The J gene is TRBJ1-6, the V gene TRBV30; no firm D call. The CDR3 has 12 residues. The germline gives CDR1 GTSNPN, CDR2 SVGIG (reference sequence). Trimming stripped 3 bases from V and 3 bases from J, with 3 bases between. Here the CDR3 reads CAWRIYNSPLHF. The CDR3, as DNA: TGTGCCTGGAGGATCTATAATTCACCCCTCCACTTT.

This rearrangement joins TRBV6-5 to TRBJ1-2; the D is unclear. In germline, CDR1 is MNHEY, CDR2 SVGAGI. The CDR3 extends over 13 amino acids. The germline V and J ends were trimmed by 6 bases and 0 bases, with 8 bases remaining between them. The DNA of the CDR3 is TGTGCCAGCAGCAGAGGGACTAACTATGGCTACACCTTC. Translating it yields CASSRGTNYGYTF.

The genes are TRBV5-8 and TRBJ1-2, with 9 nucleotides matching TRBD1. The germline CDR1 and CDR2 sequences are SGHTS and YDEGEE. CDR3 length: 16 amino acids. Trimming took 2 bases from V and 0 from J; bases not matched to a gene: 5. The CDR3 DNA follows: TGTGCCAGCAGCTTAGGACAGGGGAAGACTAACTATGGCTACACCTTC. Translating gives CASSLGQGKTNYGYTF.

The chain joins TRBV7-8 to TRBJ2-7, with TRBD1 matching 10 bases. V was pared by 5 bases and J by 3 bases, with 10 bases of the junction left unmatched. The CDR3 loop spans 16 amino acids. From germline, CDR1 is SGHVS and CDR2 FQNEAQ. The CDR3 loop reads CASSLRPWTGGYEQYF. For the CDR3, the DNA is TGTGCCAGCAGCCTCAGGCCGTGGACAGGGGGCTACGAGCAGTACTTC.

This sequence joins TRBV2 and TRBJ1-2; 7 bases line up with TRBD1. The CDR3 length is 15 residues. CDR1 is SNHLY, CDR2 FYNNEI, per germline. V lost 0 bases, J lost 7 bases, and 8 bases stayed unmatched. This CDR3 reads CASSEAPGTVSGYTF. CDR3 sequence (DNA): TGTGCCAGCAGTGAAGCCCCCGGGACAGTCTCTGGCTACACCTTC.

The chain is built from TRBV7-2 and TRBJ1-1; D ambiguous. Germline V CDR1 and CDR2: SGHTA, FQGNSA. Trimming removed 2 bases at V and 1 base at J, with 5 bases between. The CDR3 spans 13 residues. This chain's CDR3 is CASSLKANTEAFF. The CDR3 DNA reads TGTGCCAGCAGCTTAAAGGCGAACACTGAAGCTTTCTTT. The variable domain in full, completed from reference TRBV7-2 and TRBJ1-1, reads GAGVSQSPSNKVTEKGKDVELRCDPISGHTALYWYRQSLGQGLEFLIYFQGNSAPDKSGLPSDRFSAERTGGSVSTLTIQRTQQEDSAVYLCASSLKANTEAFFGQGTRLTVV.